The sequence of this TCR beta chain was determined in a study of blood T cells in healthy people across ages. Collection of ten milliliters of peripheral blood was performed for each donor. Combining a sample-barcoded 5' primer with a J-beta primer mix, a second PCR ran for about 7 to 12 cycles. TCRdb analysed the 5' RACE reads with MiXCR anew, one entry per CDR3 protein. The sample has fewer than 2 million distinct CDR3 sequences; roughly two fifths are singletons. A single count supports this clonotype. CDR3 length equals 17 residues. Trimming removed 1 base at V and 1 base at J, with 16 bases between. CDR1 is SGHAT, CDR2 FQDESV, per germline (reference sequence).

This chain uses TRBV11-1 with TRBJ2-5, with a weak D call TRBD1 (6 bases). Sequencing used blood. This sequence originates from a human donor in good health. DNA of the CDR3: TGTGCCAGCAGCTTAGGACTGGACAGCATTTTCCAAGAGACCCAGTACTTC. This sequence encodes CASSLGLDSIFQETQYF.